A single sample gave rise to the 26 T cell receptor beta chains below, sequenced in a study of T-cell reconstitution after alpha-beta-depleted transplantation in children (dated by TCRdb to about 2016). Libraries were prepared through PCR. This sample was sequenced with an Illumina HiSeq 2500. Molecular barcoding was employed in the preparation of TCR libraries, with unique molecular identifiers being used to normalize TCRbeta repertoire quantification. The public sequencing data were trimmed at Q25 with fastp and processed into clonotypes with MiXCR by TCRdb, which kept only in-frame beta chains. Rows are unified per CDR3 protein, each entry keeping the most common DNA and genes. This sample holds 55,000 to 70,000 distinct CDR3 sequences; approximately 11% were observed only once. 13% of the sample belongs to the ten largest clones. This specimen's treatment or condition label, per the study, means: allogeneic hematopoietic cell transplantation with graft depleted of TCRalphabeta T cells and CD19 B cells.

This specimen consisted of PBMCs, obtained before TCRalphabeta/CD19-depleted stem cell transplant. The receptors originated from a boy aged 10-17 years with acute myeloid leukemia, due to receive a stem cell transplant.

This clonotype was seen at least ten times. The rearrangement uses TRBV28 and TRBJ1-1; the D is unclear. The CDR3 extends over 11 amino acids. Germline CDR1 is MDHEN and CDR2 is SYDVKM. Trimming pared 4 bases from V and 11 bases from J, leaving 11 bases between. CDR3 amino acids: CASSWRQKAFF. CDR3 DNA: TGTGCCAGCAGTTGGAGGCAGAAGGCTTTCTTT.

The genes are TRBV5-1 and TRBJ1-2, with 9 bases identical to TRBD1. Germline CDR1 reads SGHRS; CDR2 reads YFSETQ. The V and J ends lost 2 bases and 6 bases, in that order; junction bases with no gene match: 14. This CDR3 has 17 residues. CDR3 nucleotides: TGCGCCAGCAGCTTTTCGGTGAAACCCGGGACAGGGAATGGCTACACCTTC. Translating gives CASSFSVKPGTGNGYTF.

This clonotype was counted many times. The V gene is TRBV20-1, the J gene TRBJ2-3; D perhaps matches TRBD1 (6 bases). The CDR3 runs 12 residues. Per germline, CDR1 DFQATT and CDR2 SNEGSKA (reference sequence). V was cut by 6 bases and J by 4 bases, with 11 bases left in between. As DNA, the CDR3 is TGCAGTGCGAAGGACAGCGCAGATACGCAGTATTTT. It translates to CSAKDSADTQYF.

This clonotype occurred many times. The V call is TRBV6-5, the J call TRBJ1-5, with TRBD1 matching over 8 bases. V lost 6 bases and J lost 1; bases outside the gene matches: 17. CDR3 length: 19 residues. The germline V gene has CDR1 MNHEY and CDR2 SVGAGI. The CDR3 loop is CASRATGTGTIISNQPQHF. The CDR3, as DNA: TGTGCCAGCAGGGCCACCGGGACAGGAACCATTATAAGCAATCAGCCCCAGCATTTT.

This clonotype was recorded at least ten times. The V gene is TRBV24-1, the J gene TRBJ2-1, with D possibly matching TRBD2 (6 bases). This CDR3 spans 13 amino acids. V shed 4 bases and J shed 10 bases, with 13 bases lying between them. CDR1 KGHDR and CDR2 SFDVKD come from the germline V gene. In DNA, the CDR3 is TGTGCCACCAGTGACGCCCCAGCGGGCGAGCAGTTCTTC. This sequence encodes CATSDAPAGEQFF.

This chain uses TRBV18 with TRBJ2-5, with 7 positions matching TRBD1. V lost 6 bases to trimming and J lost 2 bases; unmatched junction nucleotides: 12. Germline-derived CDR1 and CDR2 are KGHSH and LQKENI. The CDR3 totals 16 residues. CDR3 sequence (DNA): TGTGCCAGCTCCCTCGGGACAGCAAGAGCTCAAGAGACCCAGTACTTC. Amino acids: CASSLGTARAQETQYF.

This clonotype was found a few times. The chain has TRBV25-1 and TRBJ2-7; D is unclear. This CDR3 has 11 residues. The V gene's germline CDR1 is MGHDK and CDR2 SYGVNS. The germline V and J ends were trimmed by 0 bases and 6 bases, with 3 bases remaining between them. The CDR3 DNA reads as TGTGCCAGCAGTGAATATCGCGAGCAGTACTTC. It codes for CASSEYREQYF.

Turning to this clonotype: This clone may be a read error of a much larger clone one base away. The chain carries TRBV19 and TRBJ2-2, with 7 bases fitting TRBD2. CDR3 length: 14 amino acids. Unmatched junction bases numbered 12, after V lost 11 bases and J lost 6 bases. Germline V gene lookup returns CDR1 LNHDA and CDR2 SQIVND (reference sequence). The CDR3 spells CAANRGLQPGELFF. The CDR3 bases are TGTGCCGCCAACCGGGGACTACAACCCGGGGAGCTGTTTTTT.

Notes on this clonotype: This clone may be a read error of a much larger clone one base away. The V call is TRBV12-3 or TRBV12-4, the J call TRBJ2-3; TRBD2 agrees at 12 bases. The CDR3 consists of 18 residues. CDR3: CTSSLGLAGSTSTDTQYF. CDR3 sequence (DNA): TGTACCAGCAGTCTTGGACTAGCGGGATCAACTAGCACAGATACGCAGTATTTT.

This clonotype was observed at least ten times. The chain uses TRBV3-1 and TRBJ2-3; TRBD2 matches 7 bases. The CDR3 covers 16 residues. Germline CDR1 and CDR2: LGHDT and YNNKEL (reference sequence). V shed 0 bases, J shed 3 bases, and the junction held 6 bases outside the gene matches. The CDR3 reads CASSQDRTGGTDTQYF. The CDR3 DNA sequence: TGTGCCAGCAGCCAAGATCGGACGGGGGGAACAGATACGCAGTATTTT.

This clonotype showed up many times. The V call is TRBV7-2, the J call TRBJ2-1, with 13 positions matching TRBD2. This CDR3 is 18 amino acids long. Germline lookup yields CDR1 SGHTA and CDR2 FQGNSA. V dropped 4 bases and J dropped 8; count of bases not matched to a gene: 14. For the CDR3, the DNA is TGTGCCAGCAGCTCCCAGCAAGGACTAGCGGGGGCTCAGTATGAGCAGTTCTTC. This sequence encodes CASSSQQGLAGAQYEQFF.

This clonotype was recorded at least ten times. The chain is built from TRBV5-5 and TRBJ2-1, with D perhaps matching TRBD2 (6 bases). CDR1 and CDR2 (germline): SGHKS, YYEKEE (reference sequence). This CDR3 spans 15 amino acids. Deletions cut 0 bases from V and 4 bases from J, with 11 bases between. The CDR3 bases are TGTGCCAGCAGCTTGGCCGGGAGAGTATACAATGAGCAGTTCTTC. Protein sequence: CASSLAGRVYNEQFF. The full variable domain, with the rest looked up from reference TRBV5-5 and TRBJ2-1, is DAGVTQSPTHLIKTRGQQVTLRCSPISGHKSVSWYQQVLGQGPQFIFQYYEKEERGRGNFPDRFSARQFPNYSSELNVNALLLGDSALYLCASSLAGRVYNEQFFGPGTRLTVL.

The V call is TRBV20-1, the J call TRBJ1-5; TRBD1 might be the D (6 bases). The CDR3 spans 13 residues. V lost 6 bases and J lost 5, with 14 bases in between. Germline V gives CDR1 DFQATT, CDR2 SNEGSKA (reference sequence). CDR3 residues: CSARGGADQPQHF. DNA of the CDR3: TGCAGTGCAAGGGGGGGGGCGGATCAGCCCCAGCATTTT.

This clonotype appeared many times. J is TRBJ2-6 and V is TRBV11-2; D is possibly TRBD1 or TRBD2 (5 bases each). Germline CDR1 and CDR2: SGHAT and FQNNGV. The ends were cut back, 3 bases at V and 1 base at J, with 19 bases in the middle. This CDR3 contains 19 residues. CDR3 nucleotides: TGTGCCAGCAGCTTCCCACAACGGGGCGAGGCTTCTGGGGCCAACGTCCTGACTTTC. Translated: CASSFPQRGEASGANVLTF.

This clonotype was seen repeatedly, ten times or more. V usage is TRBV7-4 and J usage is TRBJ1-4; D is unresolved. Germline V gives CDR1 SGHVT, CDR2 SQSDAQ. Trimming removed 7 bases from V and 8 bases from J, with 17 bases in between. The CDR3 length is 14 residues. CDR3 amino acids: CASTPSLGGEKLFF. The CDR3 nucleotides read TGTGCCAGCACCCCGTCCTTGGGTGGGGAAAAACTGTTTTTT.

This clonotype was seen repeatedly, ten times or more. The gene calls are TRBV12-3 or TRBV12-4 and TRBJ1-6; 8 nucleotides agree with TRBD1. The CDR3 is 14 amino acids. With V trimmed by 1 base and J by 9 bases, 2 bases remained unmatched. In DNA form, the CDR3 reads TGTGCCAGCAGTTTAGGGACAGGGAGTTCACCCCTCCACTTT. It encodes CASSLGTGSSPLHF.

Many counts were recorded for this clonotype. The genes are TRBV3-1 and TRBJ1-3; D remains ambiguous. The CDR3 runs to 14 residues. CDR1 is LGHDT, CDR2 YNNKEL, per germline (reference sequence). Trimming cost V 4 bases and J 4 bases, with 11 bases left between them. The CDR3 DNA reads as TGTGCCAGCAGCCCCGGACTGCCGGGAAACACCATATATTTT. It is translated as CASSPGLPGNTIYF. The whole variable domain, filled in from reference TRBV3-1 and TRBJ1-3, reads DTAVSQTPKYLVTQMGNDKSIKCEQNLGHDTMYWYKQDSKKFLKIMFSYNNKELIINETVPNRFSPKSPDKAHLNLHINSLELGDSAVYFCASSPGLPGNTIYFGEGSWLTVV.

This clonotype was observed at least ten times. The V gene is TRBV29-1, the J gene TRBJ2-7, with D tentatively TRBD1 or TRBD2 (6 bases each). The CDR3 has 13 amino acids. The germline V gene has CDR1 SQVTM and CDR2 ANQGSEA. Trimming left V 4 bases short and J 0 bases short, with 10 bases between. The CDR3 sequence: CSVGRGLSYEQYF. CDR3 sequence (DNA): TGCAGCGTTGGTCGGGGGCTCTCCTACGAGCAGTACTTC.

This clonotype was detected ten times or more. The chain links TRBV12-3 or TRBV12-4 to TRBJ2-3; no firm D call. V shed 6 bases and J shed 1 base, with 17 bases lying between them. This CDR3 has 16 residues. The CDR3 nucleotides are TGTGCCAGCAGCCTCGCCGCCCTCGCGGGCACAGATACGCAGTATTTT. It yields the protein CASSLAALAGTDTQYF.

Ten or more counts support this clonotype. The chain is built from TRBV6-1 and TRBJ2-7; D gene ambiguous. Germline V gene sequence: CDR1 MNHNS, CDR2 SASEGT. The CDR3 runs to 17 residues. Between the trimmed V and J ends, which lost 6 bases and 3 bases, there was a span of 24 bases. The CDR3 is CASRPSPRPDSLYEQYF. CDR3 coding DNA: TGTGCCAGCAGGCCATCTCCCAGACCAGATAGCCTCTACGAGCAGTACTTC.

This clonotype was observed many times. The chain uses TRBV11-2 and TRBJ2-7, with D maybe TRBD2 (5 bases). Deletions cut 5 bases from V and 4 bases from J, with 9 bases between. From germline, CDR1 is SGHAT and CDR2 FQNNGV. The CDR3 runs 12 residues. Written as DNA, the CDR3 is TGTGCCAGCAGCCAATCGGGGTACGAGCAGTACGTC. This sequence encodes CASSQSGYEQYV.

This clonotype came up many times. The CDR3 here is CSVFTYGYEQYF. As DNA, the CDR3 is TGCAGCGTTTTCACTTACGGGTACGAGCAGTACTTC. This chain links TRBV29-1 with TRBJ2-7, with D unresolved. Deletions cut 5 bases from V and 4 bases from J, with 12 bases between. CDR3 size: 12 residues. Per germline, CDR1 SQVTM and CDR2 ANQGSEA.

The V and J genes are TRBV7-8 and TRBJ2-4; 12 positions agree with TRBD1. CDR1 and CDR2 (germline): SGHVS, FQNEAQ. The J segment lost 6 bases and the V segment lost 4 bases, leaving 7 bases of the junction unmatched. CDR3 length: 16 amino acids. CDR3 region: CASSYPGQGATNIQYF. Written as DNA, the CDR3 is TGTGCCAGCAGCTACCCGGGACAGGGGGCTACAAACATTCAGTACTTC.

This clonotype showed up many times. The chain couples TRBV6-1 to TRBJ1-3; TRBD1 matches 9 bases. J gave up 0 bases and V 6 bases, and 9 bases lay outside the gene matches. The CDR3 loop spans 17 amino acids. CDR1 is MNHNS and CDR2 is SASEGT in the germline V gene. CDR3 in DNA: TGTGCCAGCAGCCCTATACAGGGGGCTACCTCTGGAAACACCATATATTTT. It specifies CASSPIQGATSGNTIYF.

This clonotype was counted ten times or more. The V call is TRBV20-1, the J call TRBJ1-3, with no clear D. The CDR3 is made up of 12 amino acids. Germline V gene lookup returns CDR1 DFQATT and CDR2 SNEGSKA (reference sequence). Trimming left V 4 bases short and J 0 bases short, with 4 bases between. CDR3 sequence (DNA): TGCAGTGCTAAACTCTCTGGAAACACCATATATTTT. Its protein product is CSAKLSGNTIYF.

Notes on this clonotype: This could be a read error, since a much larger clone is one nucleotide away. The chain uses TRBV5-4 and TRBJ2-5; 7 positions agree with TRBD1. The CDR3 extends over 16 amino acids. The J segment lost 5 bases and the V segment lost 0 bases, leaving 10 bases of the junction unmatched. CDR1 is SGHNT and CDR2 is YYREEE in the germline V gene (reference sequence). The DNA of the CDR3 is TGTGCCAGCAGCTTGGAGACACCCACAGGGGTTGAGACCCAGTACTTC. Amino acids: CASSLETPTGVETQYF.